This TCR beta chain stems from a study of T cells in Graves' hyperthyroidism and ophthalmopathy (dated by TCRdb to about 2019). Some background on the complete study: Peripheral blood samples were taken at initial diagnosis, before any treatment was given. After blood sampling, hyperthyroidism patients were treated with methimazole at a starting dose of 30 mg daily, and ophthalmopathy patients were treated with high-dose intravenous methylprednisolone. The roughly 99 discovery patients were divided at random into training and test sets in a 7:3 ratio. In six Graves' hyperthyroidism patients, the study also compared T-cell repertoires from thyroid tissue with T-cell repertoires from blood. Prospective prediction of ophthalmopathy was tested in an independent validation cohort of 18 to 20 hyperthyroidism patients and 15 to 17 patients who later progressed to ophthalmopathy. According to the paper, TCR Vbeta CDR3 sequencing was carried out on over 130 peripheral blood samples, which came from around 43 ophthalmopathy, fewer than 80 hyperthyroidism and roughly 17 progressor patients. To identify distinguishing TCR V-J signatures, a discovery cohort of roughly 100 patients was used, comprising 43 with Graves' ophthalmopathy and under 60 with stable Graves' hyperthyroidism. Study-wide findings and limitations: Most expanded thyroid clonotypes (frequency above 0.001) were also detected in blood, suggesting blood repertoires may reflect thyroid immune responses. In validation, the model predicted progression to ophthalmopathy with 55% to 71% sensitivity and over 72% specificity, a median of approximately 6.5 months before onset. A 13 V-J signature model separated ophthalmopathy from stable hyperthyroidism, with approximately 86% sensitivity and roughly 82% specificity in cross-validation and 80%/75% in testing. No statistical method was used to fix the sample size in advance, and group allocation was not hidden from the investigators.

Hyperthyroidism patients were aged 18 to 65 years and newly diagnosed, with disease duration of less than 2 months. Patients with uncontrolled infections, other autoimmune diseases, pregnancy or lactation were excluded. Diagnoses were established on the basis of clinical symptoms, serum thyroxine and TRAb, thyroid ultrasound, and orbital computed tomography. Blood from progressor patients was drawn when they were first diagnosed with hyperthyroidism, before any ophthalmopathy symptoms appeared. Ficoll-Paque density gradient centrifugation was used to isolate PBMCs from 9.5 to 10 ml of fresh peripheral blood. Progressor patients were initially diagnosed with Graves' hyperthyroidism and developed ophthalmopathy during follow-up. Total RNA was extracted with Trizol reagent, and quality was checked on an Agilent 2100 Bioanalyzer. TCR beta CDR3 regions were amplified from RNA transcripts. The TCR CDR3 was subjected to a first round of RT-PCR using the HTBI primer set and the Qiagen OneStep RT-PCR kit. Libraries were constructed in a second round of multiplex PCR, after which size selection and purification were carried out. The libraries were sequenced on an Illumina HiSeq2000 using paired-end 100 bp reads. Per the source publication's procedure: Raw data were processed with SOAPnuke, discarding reads with adapters, uncalled bases, mean Phred below 15, or no exact constant-primer or identifier match. High-quality paired reads were merged with COPE v1.2.5, and unique nucleotide sequences were defined as clonotypes. Clonotypes were aligned to IMGT TRBV, TRBD and TRBJ reference segments using MiTCR v1.1. The analysis was restricted to V-J combinations with a frequency above 0.0001, which together covered about 99% of the repertoires. The TCS score was defined as the ratio of F50 (clonal expansion) to E x V (chaos), calculated using BLOSUM62-based TCRdist between CDR3 peptides within each V-J. Welch's t-statistics and random forest reduced several hundred V-J features to fewer than 15, which were used in a naive Bayes classifier (R e1071). Through fastp at Q25 and MiXCR, TCRdb rebuilt clones from the public reads, retaining in-frame beta chains. Rows with a matching CDR3 protein are joined into one entry that keeps the most common DNA and genes. TCRdb's processing, not the study's, gives the V and J calls here. This sample gives hundreds of thousands of distinct CDR3 sequences in total; about 19% of them show up just once. 16% of the sample is in the top ten clones.

On this clonotype: Its target antigen remains unknown. Nothing much larger sits one base from this clone, and base qualities are not available.

CDR1 LNHDA and CDR2 SQIVND were looked up in the germline V gene (reference sequence). Measured from the cysteine to the phenylalanine, the CDR3 is 15 residues long. Only the CDR3 region is kept as DNA, spanning 45 bases read in frame from base 1. After removal of 5 bases from V and 6 bases from J, the junction retains 5 bases not matched to a gene. Sequenced material: blood. The V and J genes are TRBV19 and TRBJ1-6; 9 bases in the junction line up with TRBD1. The sequence came from a woman in her fifties or sixties with Graves' hyperthyroidism that later progressed to Graves' ophthalmopathy. The CDR3 amino acid sequence is: CASSPQGAGNSPLHF. The DNA is TGTGCCAGTAGTCCACAGGGGGCAGGTAATTCACCCCTCCACTTT.